Listed below are T cell receptor beta chains from one sample, sequenced in a study of shared clonotypes between healthy human individuals. Sequencing was performed with immunoSEQ multiplex PCR; in TCRdb, only in-frame clones are kept and a portion is missing. The sample lists more than 600,000 clones, 92% occurring once. The sequencing input was naive CD8+ T cells sorted from blood. The receptors shown here come from a man under 40 in good health. Both conserved end residues are part of each CDR3. A D gene is named only where the DNA matches it firmly. Size is omitted from some rows. Given values are once, few, many or a class for expanded clones.

clone_size: -
d_call: TRBD2
j_call: TRBJ2-1
v_call: TRBV29-1
cdr3_aa: CSVGGGLAGPTGQFF
cdr3_nt: TGCAGCGTTGGGGGGGGACTAGCGGGACCCACGGGGCAGTTCTTC

clone_size: -
d_call: -
j_call: TRBJ2-5
v_call: TRBV2
cdr3_aa: CASTPADRPGETQYF
cdr3_nt: TGTGCCAGCACCCCGGCGGATAGACCGGGGGAGACCCAGTACTTC

clone_size: -
d_call: -
j_call: TRBJ2-2
v_call: TRBV11-3
cdr3_aa: CASSTDPGELFF
cdr3_nt: TGTGCCAGCAGCACCGACCCCGGGGAGCTGTTTTTT

clone_size: -
d_call: -
j_call: TRBJ2-7
v_call: TRBV19
cdr3_aa: CASSPGFAAYEQYF
cdr3_nt: TGTGCCAGTAGTCCAGGGTTTGCGGCCTACGAGCAGTACTTC

clone_size: -
d_call: -
j_call: TRBJ1-4
v_call: TRBV7-9
cdr3_aa: CASSPGKGEKLFF
cdr3_nt: TGTGCCAGCAGCCCTGGGAAGGGGGAAAAACTGTTTTTT

clone_size: once
d_call: -
j_call: TRBJ2-1
v_call: TRBV28
cdr3_aa: CASSLLGLYNEQFF
cdr3_nt: TGTGCCAGCAGTTTATTGGGACTCTACAATGAGCAGTTCTTC

clone_size: -
d_call: -
j_call: TRBJ2-7
v_call: TRBV27
cdr3_aa: CASSLLGLDGEQYF
cdr3_nt: TGTGCCAGCAGTTTACTAGGGTTGGACGGCGAGCAGTACTTC

clone_size: -
d_call: TRBD1
j_call: TRBJ1-1
v_call: TRBV5-4
cdr3_aa: CASSLTGGGNTEAFF
cdr3_nt: TGTGCCAGCAGCTTAACAGGGGGAGGGAACACTGAAGCTTTCTTT

clone_size: -
d_call: -
j_call: TRBJ2-1
v_call: TRBV27
cdr3_aa: CASSLSFVSSYNEQFF
cdr3_nt: TGTGCCAGCAGTTTATCGTTTGTATCGTCCTACAATGAGCAGTTCTTC

clone_size: -
d_call: -
j_call: TRBJ1-2
v_call: TRBV7-9
cdr3_aa: CASSQQGSYGYTF
cdr3_nt: TGTGCCAGCAGCCAACAGGGCTCTTATGGCTACACCTTC

clone_size: -
d_call: TRBD2
j_call: TRBJ2-4
v_call: TRBV5-4
cdr3_aa: CASSRDGEGWDRRNIQYF
cdr3_nt: TGTGCCAGCAGCAGGGACGGGGAGGGGTGGGATCGAAGAAACATTCAGTACTTC

clone_size: many
d_call: TRBD2
j_call: TRBJ2-2
v_call: TRBV9
cdr3_aa: CASSPPGLAGGGELFF
cdr3_nt: TGTGCCAGCAGCCCACCGGGACTAGCGGGAGGCGGGGAGCTGTTTTTT

clone_size: -
d_call: -
j_call: TRBJ2-5
v_call: TRBV7-2
cdr3_aa: CATARRGSQYF
cdr3_nt: TGTGCCACCGCGCGGAGGGGGTCCCAGTACTTC

clone_size: -
d_call: -
j_call: TRBJ2-7
v_call: TRBV5-4
cdr3_aa: CASSFSGNSYEQYF
cdr3_nt: TGTGCCAGCAGCTTTTCTGGGAACTCCTACGAGCAGTACTTC

clone_size: -
d_call: TRBD1
j_call: TRBJ1-5
v_call: TRBV27
cdr3_aa: CASRGGGQGHQPQHF
cdr3_nt: TGTGCCAGCAGAGGGGGGGGACAGGGGCATCAGCCCCAGCATTTT

clone_size: -
d_call: -
j_call: TRBJ2-7
v_call: TRBV13
cdr3_aa: CASSLDLTSYEQYF
cdr3_nt: TGTGCCAGCAGCTTAGACCTAACCTCCTACGAGCAGTACTTC

clone_size: -
d_call: -
j_call: TRBJ2-7
v_call: TRBV7-2
cdr3_aa: CASSPSTYEQYF
cdr3_nt: TGTGCCAGCAGTCCGAGTACCTACGAGCAGTACTTC

clone_size: -
d_call: -
j_call: TRBJ1-2
v_call: TRBV6-5
cdr3_aa: CASSAPDRSFGYTF
cdr3_nt: TGTGCCAGCAGTGCCCCGGATCGGAGTTTTGGCTACACCTTC